The source of this T cell receptor beta chain is a study of T-cell memory formation after mild COVID-19. This CDR3 is 16 amino acids long. The ends lost 0 bases at V and 7 bases at J; junction bases unmatched: 4. Germline V lookup: CDR1 SGHKS, CDR2 YYEKEE (reference sequence). This clonotype was picked up a small number of times. TCRdb re-called the 5' RACE reads through MiXCR, storing one row per CDR3 protein. The sample contains approximately 560,000 distinct CDR3 sequences, roughly 17% of which appear only once. The sequenced material came from PBMCs or a T cell subset sorted from them (not recorded which). The clonotype originates from an adult woman who had mild COVID-19 (a few samples of this study predate the infection). Cell type and time point are not known. V and J are TRBV5-5 and TRBJ2-2, with 12 bases that match TRBD2. In DNA form, the CDR3 reads TGTGCCAGCAGCTTGGGACTAGCGGGAGTCCTCGGGGAGCTGTTTTTT. Protein: CASSLGLAGVLGELFF. Drawing the rest from reference TRBV5-5 and TRBJ2-2, the complete variable domain is DAGVTQSPTHLIKTRGQQVTLRCSPISGHKSVSWYQQVLGQGPQFIFQYYEKEERGRGNFPDRFSARQFPNYSSELNVNALLLGDSALYLCASSLGLAGVLGELFFGEGSRLTVL.